These 14 T cell receptor beta chains share one sample of origin, sequenced in a study of vaccination effects on CD4 cells after COVID-19. Libraries were prepared by immunoSEQ multiplex PCR; TCRdb keeps only in-frame clonotypes and omits some of them. This repertoire shows about 64,000 clones, 72% found once; its top ten account for 20% to 25%. Antigen specificity for these receptors is unknown. When less than 11 days of culture had elapsed, CD4+ T cells were isolated. Sequenced material: CD4+ T cells from PBMCs cultured without peptide, taken before COVID-19 vaccination. Every receptor here comes from a human donor who had a prior SARS-CoV-2 infection.

V is TRBV19 and J is TRBJ1-2; 7 bases align to TRBD1. This CDR3 is 14 amino acids long. J was trimmed by 7 bases and V by 4 bases; bases with no gene match: 9. The germline CDR1 and CDR2 sequences are LNHDA and SQIVND (reference sequence). The CDR3 region is CASSTGQEWSGYTF. The CDR3 DNA is TGTGCCAGTAGTACCGGACAGGAGTGGAGTGGCTACACCTTC.

The rearrangement links TRBV7-2 to TRBJ2-5; 9 bases match TRBD2. This CDR3 spans 14 amino acids. The J segment lost 3 bases and the V segment lost 3 bases, leaving 2 bases of the junction unmatched. Germline values: CDR1 SGHTA, CDR2 FQGNSA. CDR3 residues: CASSLTSGKETQYF. The CDR3, as DNA: TGTGCCAGCAGCTTGACTAGCGGAAAAGAGACCCAGTACTTC.

This chain uses TRBV6-5 with TRBJ1-5; TRBD1 aligns across 7 bases. The CDR3 is made up of 15 amino acids. Per germline, CDR1 MNHEY and CDR2 SVGAGI. The ends lost 6 bases at V and 4 bases at J; junction bases unmatched: 9. CDR3 residues: CASRFHRGRNQPQHF. Here the CDR3 DNA reads TGTGCCAGCAGGTTTCACAGGGGTCGGAATCAGCCCCAGCATTTT.

V usage is TRBV5-4 and J usage is TRBJ1-4; 10 positions agree with TRBD1. J was trimmed by 6 bases and V by 0 bases; bases with no gene match: 2. Germline V lookup: CDR1 SGHNT, CDR2 YYREEE (reference sequence). This CDR3 region has 15 residues. The CDR3 protein is CASSLAGTGDEKLFF. The CDR3 region has the DNA TGTGCCAGCAGCTTGGCGGGGACAGGGGATGAAAAACTGTTTTTT.

The J gene is TRBJ1-3, the V gene TRBV2; D remains ambiguous. The germline gives CDR1 SNHLY, CDR2 FYNNEI. V was trimmed by 4 bases and J by 0 bases, leaving 10 bases between them. This CDR3 has 15 amino acids. The CDR3 is CASSGPDHSGNTIYF. CDR3 coding DNA: TGTGCCAGCAGTGGTCCCGACCACTCTGGAAACACCATATATTTT.

V usage is TRBV27 and J usage is TRBJ2-3, with TRBD1 matching over 12 bases. This CDR3 region has 15 residues. Trimming at V came to 6 bases and at J to 6 bases, leaving 7 bases not matched to a gene. CDR1 MNHEY and CDR2 SMNVEV come from the germline V gene (reference sequence). The CDR3 nucleotides read TGTGCCAGCAGCCCCGGGACAGGGGGCGCGGATACGCAGTATTTT. This codes for CASSPGTGGADTQYF.

This chain uses TRBV4-2 with TRBJ1-5, with unresolved D. V dropped 1 base and J dropped 4 bases, with 5 bases sitting between them. Germline V gene sequence: CDR1 LGHNA, CDR2 YNFKEQ. This CDR3 region has 13 residues. CDR3 sequence reads: CASSQAPNQPQHF. The DNA of the CDR3 is TGTGCCAGCAGCCAAGCTCCGAATCAGCCCCAGCATTTT.

The chain joins TRBV5-1 to TRBJ2-5, with D maybe TRBD1 (5 bases). CDR1 and CDR2 from the germline V gene are SGHRS and YFSETQ. V lost 4 bases and J 4 bases, leaving 11 bases between the germline ends. The CDR3 extends over 13 amino acids. CDR3 in DNA: TGCGCCAGCAGCAGGGGTGAATTAGAGACCCAGTACTTC. Translation: CASSRGELETQYF.

The V and J genes are TRBV4-3 and TRBJ2-1, with 9 bases aligning to TRBD2. Trimming removed 0 bases from V and 3 bases from J; junction bases left unmatched: 6. Germline V CDR1 and CDR2: LGHNA, YSLEER. This CDR3 has 17 amino acids. CDR3 loop: CASSQDSLAGRYNEQFF. Here the CDR3 DNA reads TGCGCCAGCAGCCAAGATAGCCTAGCGGGACGCTACAATGAGCAGTTCTTC.

This clone was recorded a few times. The rearrangement uses TRBV29-1 and TRBJ1-1, with D maybe TRBD1 (6 bases). Trimming took 6 bases from V and 6 from J, leaving 17 bases between them. The CDR3 is made up of 13 amino acids. Germline-derived CDR1 and CDR2 are SQVTM and ANQGSEA. The CDR3 DNA reads TGCAGCGTGAGGGAGCAGGGGAGGTCTGAAGCTTTCTTT. This codes for CSVREQGRSEAFF.

This clone has only a few counts. The V and J genes are TRBV5-4 and TRBJ1-6, with 8 nucleotides matching TRBD1. In germline, CDR1 is SGHNT, CDR2 YYREEE (reference sequence). V dropped 2 bases and J dropped 1; count of bases not matched to a gene: 5. The CDR3 contains 17 residues. The CDR3 protein is CASSFTGGISYNSPLHF. Written as DNA, the CDR3 is TGTGCCAGCAGCTTCACAGGGGGAATTTCCTATAATTCACCCCTCCACTTT.

V gene TRBV30 combines with J gene TRBJ2-7; no clear D. V lost 0 bases to trimming and J lost 1 base, with 10 bases between them. CDR1 is GTSNPN and CDR2 is SVGIG in the germline V gene (reference sequence). This CDR3 spans 14 amino acids. Here the CDR3 reads CAWSVWPSSYEQYF. CDR3 bases: TGTGCCTGGAGTGTCTGGCCTTCATCCTACGAGCAGTACTTC.

V is TRBV6-5 and J is TRBJ1-6; no clear D. Germline V lookup: CDR1 MNHEY, CDR2 SVGAGI. CDR3 length: 12 residues. V lost 4 bases and J 9 bases, leaving 7 bases between the germline ends. The CDR3 spells CASSSWGSPLHF. In DNA, the CDR3 is TGTGCCAGCAGTTCCTGGGGTTCACCCCTCCACTTT.

The gene calls are TRBV2 and TRBJ2-1, with D tentatively TRBD2 (7 bases). The V gene lost 7 bases and the J gene lost 7 bases, with 14 bases spanning the gap. The CDR3 is 13 residues long. Germline assignment: CDR1 SNHLY and CDR2 FYNNEI. CDR3 in DNA: TGTGCCAGCACGGAGGGGGGGTATAATGAGCAGTTCTTC. Translation gives CASTEGGYNEQFF.